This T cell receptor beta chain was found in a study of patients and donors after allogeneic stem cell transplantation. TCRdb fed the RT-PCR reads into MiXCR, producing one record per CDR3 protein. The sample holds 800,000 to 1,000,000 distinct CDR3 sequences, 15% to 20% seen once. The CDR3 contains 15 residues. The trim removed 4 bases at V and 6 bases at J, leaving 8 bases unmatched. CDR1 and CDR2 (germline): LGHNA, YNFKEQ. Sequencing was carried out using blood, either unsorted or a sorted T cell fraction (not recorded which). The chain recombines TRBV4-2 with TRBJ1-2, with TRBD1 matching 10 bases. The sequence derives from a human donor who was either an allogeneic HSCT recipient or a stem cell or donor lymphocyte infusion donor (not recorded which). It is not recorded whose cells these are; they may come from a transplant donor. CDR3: CASSPRDRGADGYTF. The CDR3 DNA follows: TGTGCCAGCAGCCCCCGGGACAGGGGTGCGGATGGCTACACCTTC.